The 23 T cell receptor beta chains in this list originate from one sample, sequenced in a study of cytomegalovirus exposure and HLA in healthy donors (dated by TCRdb to the late 2010s). The method was the immunoSEQ multiplex PCR assay. The multiplex PCR relied on a mix of 60 forward primers for TCR Vbeta segments and 13 reverse primers for TCR Jbeta segments. This immuneACCESS table, as held by TCRdb, lists in-frame sequences with V and J called but not all clones. Of the missing ones, under half trace to an unresolved V gene in checked studies; the others have no known cause. A total of some 220,000 clones appear in this sample, 75% to 85% of them only once. Less than 3.5% of the sample comes from the top ten. Sequenced sample: PBMCs. The receptor set was obtained from a woman in her sixties in good health and CMV-seropositive.

The rearrangement joins TRBV27 to TRBJ2-7, with D possibly matching TRBD1 (5 bases). Germline V lookup: CDR1 MNHEY, CDR2 SMNVEV (reference sequence). The CDR3 is 15 residues long. V lost 6 bases and J lost 3, with 18 bases in between. CDR3 coding DNA: TGTGCCAGCAGACCTCTCCAGGGATTTGGCTACGAGCAGTACTTC. Translating it yields CASRPLQGFGYEQYF.

The chain employs TRBV11-2 and TRBJ2-7; 7 bases are shared with TRBD2. J gave up 3 bases and V 5 bases, and 4 bases lay outside the gene matches. CDR3 length: 13 residues. Germline CDR1 and CDR2: SGHAT and FQNNGV. CDR3 in amino acids: CASSLGTIYEQYF. The CDR3 nucleotides read TGTGCCAGCAGCCTTGGGACTATCTACGAGCAGTACTTC. The variable domain in full, completed from reference TRBV11-2 and TRBJ2-7, reads EAGVAQSPRYKIIEKRQSVAFWCNPISGHATLYWYQQILGQGPKLLIQFQNNGVVDDSQLPKDRFSAERLKGVDSTLKIQPAKLEDSAVYLCASSLGTIYEQYFGPGTRLTVT.

This clone was seen a handful of times. The chain combines TRBV15 with TRBJ2-7; 11 bases align to TRBD2. V lost 5 bases, J lost 2 bases, and 14 bases stayed unmatched. The CDR3 spans 18 residues. Germline V gene lookup returns CDR1 LNHNV and CDR2 YYDKDF (reference sequence). In DNA, the CDR3 is TGTGCCACCAGCCGGGGGGGTAAGACTAGCGGGACAACCTACGAGCAGTACTTC. Encoded protein: CATSRGGKTSGTTYEQYF.

The rearrangement links TRBV4-2 to TRBJ1-4; D is undetermined. The CDR3 extends over 16 amino acids. With 1 base removed from V and 12 bases from J, the gap between germline ends came to 21 bases. CDR1 LGHNA and CDR2 YNFKEQ come from the germline V gene. CDR3 sequence: CASSQGSGEWAGQLFF. The CDR3 nucleotides are TGTGCCAGCAGCCAAGGAAGCGGGGAGTGGGCCGGTCAACTGTTTTTT.

V is TRBV5-1 and J is TRBJ1-6, with no clear D. The germline CDR1 and CDR2 sequences are SGHRS and YFSETQ. Between the trimmed V and J ends, which lost 4 bases and 10 bases, there was a span of 21 bases. The CDR3 has 16 residues. CDR3 loop: CASSQAPGVEGSPLHF. The DNA of the CDR3 is TGCGCCAGCAGCCAAGCCCCGGGAGTGGAAGGATCACCCCTCCACTTT.

This chain joins TRBV5-1 and TRBJ1-1, with TRBD1 matching 9 bases. Germline loops: CDR1 SGHRS, CDR2 YFSETQ. The CDR3 spans 16 residues. The J segment lost 0 bases and the V segment lost 3 bases, leaving 6 bases of the junction unmatched. CDR3: CASSSGQGAMNTEAFF. DNA for the CDR3: TGCGCCAGCAGCTCGGGACAGGGTGCGATGAACACTGAAGCTTTCTTT.

The rearrangement joins TRBV6-1 to TRBJ2-2; 7 nucleotides align to TRBD1. The CDR3 loop spans 13 amino acids. Losses at the gene ends were 4 bases for V and 7 bases for J; bases not matched to a gene: 3. The germline V gene has CDR1 MNHNS and CDR2 SASEGT. CDR3 sequence: CASSGQGVGELFF. The DNA for the CDR3 is TGTGCCAGCAGTGGACAGGGAGTCGGGGAGCTGTTTTTT.

The sample holds a few counts of this clone. V gene TRBV14 combines with J gene TRBJ1-1, with TRBD1 as a possible D gene (6 bases). Trimming took 4 bases from V and 5 from J, leaving 14 bases between them. CDR1 and CDR2 from the germline V gene are SGHDN and FVKESK. This CDR3 region has 14 residues. The CDR3 sequence is CASSRRTGFTEAFF. In DNA form, the CDR3 reads TGTGCCAGCAGCCGAAGAACAGGGTTTACTGAAGCTTTCTTT.

V usage is TRBV10-3 and J usage is TRBJ2-4; D perhaps matches TRBD2 (7 bases). This CDR3 has 15 residues. Germline CDR1 and CDR2: ENHRY and SYGVKD. The V and J ends lost 10 bases and 0 bases respectively, with 16 bases between them. CDR3 residues: CATTRGGEAKNIQYF. In DNA, the CDR3 is TGTGCCACCACCAGGGGAGGGGAAGCCAAAAACATTCAGTACTTC.

This rearrangement joins TRBV7-2 to TRBJ2-1; tentative D call: TRBD2 (6 bases). The CDR3 sequence is 16 residues long. Trimming shortened V by 5 bases and J by 0 bases, and 14 bases separated the two germline ends. CDR1 is SGHTA, CDR2 FQGNSA, per germline. CDR3 protein: CASSPGGWSSYNEQFF. The CDR3 DNA reads as TGTGCCAGCAGCCCAGGAGGGTGGAGCTCCTACAATGAGCAGTTCTTC.

The chain has TRBV18 and TRBJ1-3; D might be TRBD1 (5 bases). V shed 2 bases and J shed 3 bases, with 14 bases lying between them. Germline V gene lookup returns CDR1 KGHSH and CDR2 LQKENI. This CDR3 has 16 residues. CDR3 in amino acids: CASSPGLGPFGNTIYF. CDR3 nucleotides: TGTGCCAGCTCACCAGGTCTGGGGCCGTTTGGAAACACCATATATTTT.

The chain carries TRBV30 and TRBJ2-3, with TRBD1 matching 8 bases. Germline loops: CDR1 GTSNPN, CDR2 SVGIG (reference sequence). J was trimmed by 3 bases and V by 4 bases; bases with no gene match: 6. The CDR3 is made up of 14 amino acids. Here the CDR3 DNA reads TGTGCCTGGATGAGGGACAGGATAACAGATACGCAGTATTTT. This translates into CAWMRDRITDTQYF.

The chain links TRBV7-2 to TRBJ2-5; 13 bases fit TRBD2. The CDR3 contains 16 residues. V trimming: 5 bases; J trimming: 1 base; junction bases outside the gene matches: 4. Germline assignment: CDR1 SGHTA and CDR2 FQGNSA. CDR3 nucleotide sequence: TGTGCCAGCAGCCCCGGACTAGCGGGGGTCCAAGAGACCCAGTACTTC. Its protein product is CASSPGLAGVQETQYF.

This clone came up a few times. V usage is TRBV30 and J usage is TRBJ1-1; the D is unclear. Germline CDR1 reads GTSNPN; CDR2 reads SVGIG (reference sequence). The CDR3 runs 13 residues. The V end lost 1 base, the J end lost 0 bases, and 6 bases lay between the germline ends. The CDR3 loop reads CAWSAQMNTEAFF. CDR3 nucleotides: TGTGCCTGGAGTGCACAGATGAACACTGAAGCTTTCTTT.

The genes are TRBV30 and TRBJ2-1; possible D gene TRBD2, 5 bases. Per the germline V gene, CDR1 is GTSNPN and CDR2 is SVGIG (reference sequence). The CDR3 extends over 14 amino acids. The V and J ends lost 4 bases and 2 bases respectively, with 12 bases between them. The CDR3 here is CAWIGGWAYNEQFF. CDR3 bases: TGTGCCTGGATAGGCGGGTGGGCCTACAATGAGCAGTTCTTC.

V usage is TRBV11-1 and J usage is TRBJ2-5; the D is unclear. This CDR3 comprises 12 residues. Germline-derived CDR1 and CDR2 are SGHAT and FQDESV (reference sequence). V was pared by 5 bases and J by 0 bases, with 4 bases between. In DNA form, the CDR3 reads TGTGCCAGCAGCCAGTACCAAGAGACCCAGTACTTC. Amino acid sequence: CASSQYQETQYF.

The rearrangement uses TRBV5-1 and TRBJ2-3; no definite D call. CDR1 is SGHRS, CDR2 YFSETQ, per germline. V lost 6 bases and J lost 0, with 11 bases in between. CDR3 size: 14 residues. CDR3 DNA: TGCGCCAGCAAAGCGAGTACTAGCACAGATACGCAGTATTTT. This translates into CASKASTSTDTQYF.

The V call is TRBV5-1, the J call TRBJ2-2; TRBD1 matches 9 bases. The CDR3 loop spans 18 amino acids. V was pared by 1 base and J by 3 bases, with 10 bases of the junction left unmatched. Germline lookup yields CDR1 SGHRS and CDR2 YFSETQ. Here the CDR3 reads CASSLIRSDRGYTGELFF. The CDR3 DNA follows: TGCGCCAGCAGCTTGATAAGGTCGGACAGGGGTTACACCGGGGAGCTGTTTTTT.

This clone was seen a few times. The CDR3 bases are TGCGCCAGCAGCTTGGAACAGGGGATTTACACAGATACGCAGTATTTT. Protein sequence: CASSLEQGIYTDTQYF. The chain employs TRBV5-1 and TRBJ2-3, with 7 bases lining up with TRBD1. CDR3 length equals 16 residues. The germline V gene has CDR1 SGHRS and CDR2 YFSETQ. V was clipped by 0 bases and J by 2 bases; unmatched bases: 6.

This sequence joins TRBV28 and TRBJ2-7; 12 bases map to TRBD2. CDR1 and CDR2 (germline): MDHEN, SYDVKM. CDR3 length: 14 amino acids. The V and J ends lost 7 bases and 4 bases, in that order; junction bases with no gene match: 5. The CDR3 sequence is CASTPSGRVYEQYF. The CDR3 DNA reads as TGTGCCAGCACCCCTAGCGGGAGGGTTTACGAGCAGTACTTC. The whole variable domain, filled in from reference TRBV28 and TRBJ2-7, reads DVKVTQSSRYLVKRTGEKVFLECVQDMDHENMFWYRQDPGLGLRLIYFSYDVKMKEKGDIPEGYSVSREKKERFSLILESASTNQTSMYLCASTPSGRVYEQYFGPGTRLTVT.

This clone showed up just a few times. The V and J genes are TRBV18 and TRBJ2-7, with D tentatively TRBD2 (5 bases). V was cut by 8 bases and J by 0 bases, with 14 bases left in between. Germline V CDR1 and CDR2: KGHSH, LQKENI. The CDR3 consists of 14 residues. This chain's CDR3 is CASRLTYSSYEQYF. Here the CDR3 DNA reads TGTGCCAGCCGACTAACCTATAGCTCCTACGAGCAGTACTTC. The whole variable domain, filled in from reference TRBV18 and TRBJ2-7, reads NAGVMQNPRHLVRRRGQEARLRCSPMKGHSHVYWYRQLPEEGLKFMVYLQKENIIDESGMPKERFSAEFPKEGPSILRIQQVVRGDSAAYFCASRLTYSSYEQYFGPGTRLTVT.

This sequence joins TRBV21-1 and TRBJ2-2; TRBD2 is the table's D call, not checked against the DNA. TRBV21-1 is annotated as a pseudogene. CDR3 length: 19 amino acids. CDR3 loop: CASSNHRTSGITDTGELFF. CDR3 sequence (DNA): TGTGCCAGCAGCAATCATAGGACTAGCGGGATAACGGACACCGGGGAGCTGTTTTTT.

This clone was seen a single time. DNA of the CDR3: TGCGCCAGCAGCTTGGACAGGGATGGCTACACCTTC. The encoded protein is CASSLDRDGYTF. The J gene is TRBJ1-2, the V gene TRBV5-1; possible D gene TRBD1, 6 bases. The CDR3 consists of 12 residues. The germline V gene has CDR1 SGHRS and CDR2 YFSETQ. Trimming cost V 0 bases and J 6 bases, with 6 bases left between them.